This entry concerns a single T cell receptor (beta chain). Methods used by the authors: The assay estimated nucleated cells by amplifying reference gene primers. The data were produced by immunoSEQ multiplex PCR, yet TCRdb's version contains in-frame clones alone and is incomplete. V and J calls and clone size are copied from that table; D and trimming were computed from the DNA. Among under 250,000 clones listed, roughly 86% were seen once. Germline loops: CDR1 SGHRS, CDR2 YFSETQ. V was cut by 0 bases and J by 2 bases, with 8 bases left in between. CDR3 size: 14 residues. This specimen comes from a study of blood T cell repertoires in COVID-19. Study overall: The origin of the acute and convalescent COVID-19 samples was the United States, Italy and Spain. PBMCs, B-cell-depleted T cells, or T cells were the source of the cDNA or gDNA that made up the material.

The rearrangement joins TRBV5-1 to TRBJ1-2; D gene uncertain. Sequenced material: peripheral blood. This clonotype was obtained from a woman between 50 and 59 years old with active or convalescent COVID-19. CDR3 sequence (DNA): TGCGCCAGCAGCTTGGGGGCAGACAACTATGGCTACACCTTC. Translation: CASSLGADNYGYTF.